This T cell receptor (beta chain) was captured in a study of preoperative IRX-2 immunotherapy in early breast cancer. Produced via immunoSEQ multiplex PCR; TCRdb's table is partial and in-frame only. The sample yields more than 30,000 clones, nearly 90% seen once. Treatment of the sample: preoperative locoregional IRX-2 cytokine immunotherapy. Samples came from a phase Ib trial of preoperative locoregional IRX-2 cytokine immunotherapy. From germline, CDR1 is SGHRS and CDR2 YFSETQ. CDR3 length: 16 amino acids. V was shortened by 4 bases and J by 7 bases, with 20 bases between the two germline ends. The rearrangement uses TRBV5-1 and TRBJ1-4; D is unresolved. Sequenced material: tumor tissue, taken after IRX-2 immunotherapy. The clonotype was recovered from a human donor with breast cancer. CDR3 DNA: TGCGCCAGCAGCAACGACCTCCCCCGAACGGGTGAAAAACTGTTTTTT. Protein sequence: CASSNDLPRTGEKLFF.